This entry concerns a single T cell receptor (beta chain). One end of the junction does not line up with germline, which may come from a read error. These data come from a study of blood T cell repertoires in COVID-19. Turning to the study itself: Acute and convalescent COVID-19 samples came from the United States, Italy and Spain. PBMCs, B-cell-depleted T cells, or T cells were the source of the cDNA or gDNA that made up the material.

Libraries were prepared by immunoSEQ multiplex PCR; TCRdb keeps only in-frame clonotypes and omits some of them. The sample includes roughly 100,000 clones, roughly nine tenths of them seen just once. CDR3 length: 15 amino acids. Germline V CDR1 and CDR2: SGDLS, YYNGEE. This sequence originates from a man aged 50 to 59 in a cohort sampled during active COVID-19. The genes are TRBV9 and TRBJ2-1; 8 bases fit TRBD2. Sequencing was carried out using peripheral blood. The CDR3 spells CASSTSGGGSDEQFF. The DNA of the CDR3 is TGCGCCAGCAGCACTTCCGGGGGGGGAAGCGATGAGCAGTTCTTC.